The 7 T cell receptor beta chains below come from one sample, sequenced in a study of shared clonotypes between healthy human individuals. The naive CD8 fraction comprised CD45RO-negative cells positively selected for CCR7 and excluded terminally differentiated effector memory CD45RA+ cells. TCRdb keeps only in-frame clones here, not all; method: immunoSEQ multiplex PCR. The data show about 1.9 million clones, about 94% seen once. Sequencing was carried out using naive CD8+ T cells from PBMCs. These TCRs come from a man in his late teens or twenties in good health. Some clones in this sample may be carry-over from other donors' samples.

V gene TRBV4-1 combines with J gene TRBJ2-2; TRBD1 matches 7 bases. CDR3 length: 17 residues. Germline values: CDR1 MGHRA, CDR2 YSYEKL. V shed 8 bases and J 7 bases; nucleotides not matched to a gene: 19. CDR3 sequence (DNA): TGCGCCAGCCTAAAAGCCCCGGGACAGACTCTGAACGGGGAGCTGTTTTTT. It translates to CASLKAPGQTLNGELFF.

V usage is TRBV7-9 and J usage is TRBJ2-1, with 7 bases identical to TRBD2. CDR3 length equals 16 residues. CDR1 SEHNR and CDR2 FQNEAQ come from the germline V gene (reference sequence). Trimming cost V 4 bases and J 0 bases; bases outside gene matches: 6. The CDR3 nucleotides read TGTGCCAGCAGCTCAAACGGCGGGAGCTCCTACAATGAGCAGTTCTTC. Translation: CASSSNGGSSYNEQFF.

This clone has only one observation. Possible read error: a much larger clone is one base away. Other DNA sequences from this sample encode an identical CDR3 as well. J is TRBJ1-1 and V is TRBV19; no definite D call. Per germline, CDR1 LNHDA and CDR2 SQIVND (reference sequence). CDR3 length equals 12 residues. Deletions cut 3 bases from V and 4 bases from J, with 6 bases between. The DNA of the CDR3 is TGTGCCAGTAGTATCGAGGGCACTGAAGCTTTCTTT. This encodes CASSIEGTEAFF.

This chain joins TRBV5-1 and TRBJ2-3; no reliable D call. Trimming took 4 bases from V and 0 from J, leaving 12 bases between them. CDR1 is SGHRS, CDR2 YFSETQ, per germline. This CDR3 has 15 amino acids. The CDR3 region is CASSKWPGSTDTQYF. The CDR3 DNA reads TGCGCCAGCAGCAAATGGCCGGGTAGCACAGATACGCAGTATTTT.

Of note for this clone: This CDR3 is also generated by other DNA sequences in the sample. The DNA for the CDR3 is TGTGCCAGTAGTATCGGAGGGTCCAACGAGCAGTACTTC. It yields the protein CASSIGGSNEQYF. The rearrangement joins TRBV19 to TRBJ2-7, with TRBD2 as a possible D gene (6 bases). The germline V and J ends were trimmed by 3 bases and 5 bases, with 11 bases remaining between them. In germline, CDR1 is LNHDA, CDR2 SQIVND (reference sequence). The CDR3 is 13 residues long.

This chain connects TRBV28 to TRBJ1-2, with 8 bases lining up with TRBD1. There are 16 residues in the CDR3. V gave up 5 bases and J gave up 6 bases; unmatched junction bases: 14. Looked up from germline, CDR1 is MDHEN and CDR2 is SYDVKM. For the CDR3, the DNA is TGTGCCAGCAGTGGACAGGGAGTCTTTACCGGTGATGGCTACACCTTC. Protein sequence: CASSGQGVFTGDGYTF.

The CDR3 DNA follows: TGTGCCAGCAGTTTAAGCCTAGCGGGAATGGATGAGCAGTTCTTC. Encoded protein: CASSLSLAGMDEQFF. This sequence joins TRBV27 and TRBJ2-1, with 9 bases aligning to TRBD2. The CDR3 is 15 residues long. V shed 2 bases and J 8 bases; nucleotides not matched to a gene: 7. CDR1 MNHEY and CDR2 SMNVEV come from the germline V gene (reference sequence).